Listed below are T cell receptor beta chains from one sample, sequenced in a study of blood T cell repertoires in COVID-19. The assay was immunoSEQ multiplex PCR, and TCRdb's table has in-frame clones only and misses some. The table has some 25,000 clones, under 90% seen once; the top ten hold less than 8.5%. The sequenced material came from peripheral blood. These TCRs come from a man between 65 and 85 years old with acute or convalescent COVID-19. Both conserved end residues are trimmed from each CDR3.

j_call,v_call,cdr3_aa
TRBJ1-2,TRBV19,ASSIGFGGGYT
TRBJ2-3,TRBV7-2,ASSPGVLAGDTQY
TRBJ1-1,TRBV19,ASSIAQRNTEAF
TRBJ2-3,TRBV27,ASSTPRGTGTDTQY
TRBJ2-5,TRBV2,ASSDRAGRLETQY
TRBJ2-2,TRBV3-1/TRBV3-2,ASSPRQGPLRRNTGELF
TRBJ2-3,TRBV19,ASSIVSSTDTQY
TRBJ1-5,TRBV19,ASTNLRAGGRNQPQH
TRBJ2-3,TRBV5-6,ASSLGLAGDTQY
TRBJ2-2,TRBV27,ASSIQGNTGELF
TRBJ1-3,TRBV5-4,ASSLWDRGRGNTIY
TRBJ1-1,TRBV30,AWSATRAF
TRBJ1-1,TRBV5-1,ASSSDRVGTEAF
TRBJ2-7,TRBV7-3,ASSSSGQSTKQY
TRBJ2-2,TRBV9,ASSVVAGGPGELF
TRBJ2-7,TRBV9,ASSPRTGSFSYEQY
TRBJ2-7,TRBV19,ASGLSGGIYEQY
TRBJ2-2,TRBV10-3,AISGTGSTGELF
TRBJ2-2,TRBV19,ASRGGRGGELF
TRBJ2-1,TRBV18,ASSPPGTGWNEQF